The 26 T cell receptor beta chains given below trace back to one sample, sequenced in a study of cytomegalovirus exposure and HLA in healthy donors. The PCR employed 60 Vbeta primers together with 13 Jbeta primers. The assay was immunoSEQ multiplex PCR, and TCRdb's table has in-frame clones only and misses some. The sample lists a few hundred thousand clones; 80% to 90% were seen once. Sequencing used PBMCs. The receptor source for this set is a woman in her 40s in good health and CMV-seropositive.

V usage is TRBV30 and J usage is TRBJ2-3, with D unresolved. Trimming left V 5 bases short and J 5 bases short, with 14 bases between. Germline V gives CDR1 GTSNPN, CDR2 SVGIG (reference sequence). The CDR3 contains 13 residues. CDR3 sequence (DNA): TGTGCCTGGGACCTTTTGAGAGGAGATACGCAGTATTTT. Its translation: CAWDLLRGDTQYF.

The chain recombines TRBV9 with TRBJ2-7; 7 bases are a match to TRBD2. Losses at the gene ends were 6 bases for V and 0 bases for J; bases not matched to a gene: 6. Germline loops: CDR1 SGDLS, CDR2 YYNGEE. CDR3 length equals 14 residues. In nucleotides, the CDR3 is TGTGCCAGCACCCCGGGGGGTAGCTCCTACGAGCAGTACTTC. Protein: CASTPGGSSYEQYF.

This chain connects TRBV28 to TRBJ2-4; 10 nucleotides align to TRBD2. V lost 3 bases, J lost 1 base, and 3 bases stayed unmatched. CDR1 and CDR2 (germline): MDHEN, SYDVKM. The CDR3 is made up of 16 amino acids. For the CDR3, the DNA is TGTGCCAGCAGTTTGGGACTAGCGATCGCCAAAAACATTCAGTACTTC. This sequence encodes CASSLGLAIAKNIQYF.

A word on this clone: At one end, the junction sequence differs from germline, possibly due to a read error. The gene calls are TRBV7-7 and TRBJ2-7; D remains ambiguous. Germline lookup yields CDR1 SSHAT and CDR2 FNYEAQ (reference sequence). The length of the CDR3 is 14 residues. The CDR3 reads CASSLAPSSYEQYF. Here the CDR3 DNA reads TGTGCTAGCAGCTTAGCACCTAGCTCCTACGAGCAGTACTTC.

The genes are TRBV19 and TRBJ1-5; 7 bases align to TRBD1. The CDR3 runs to 18 residues. Germline V gives CDR1 LNHDA, CDR2 SQIVND (reference sequence). The V segment lost 0 bases and the J segment 2 bases; nucleotides outside the gene matches: 10. The CDR3 DNA reads TGTGCCAGTAGTATAGAGGAGGGGACAGTCATCGGCAATCAGCCCCAGCATTTT. Its protein is CASSIEEGTVIGNQPQHF.

This clone has just one count. V is TRBV11-2 and J is TRBJ2-5, with D maybe TRBD2 (5 bases). V was cut by 5 bases and J by 7 bases, with 17 bases left in between. Per the germline V gene, CDR1 is SGHAT and CDR2 is FQNNGV. This CDR3 contains 14 residues. In nucleotides, the CDR3 is TGTGCCAGCAGCCCAACTCCCAGCGGCGTGACCCAGTACTTC. Protein product: CASSPTPSGVTQYF.

The chain has TRBV7-2 and TRBJ1-3; TRBD1 is a possible D gene (6 bases). CDR1 SGHTA and CDR2 FQGNSA come from the germline V gene. This CDR3 is 15 amino acids long. Between the trimmed V and J ends, which lost 4 bases and 2 bases, there was a span of 12 bases. CDR3 DNA: TGTGCCAGCAGCTGGGCAGGGGAAACTGGAAACACCATATATTTT. Translation: CASSWAGETGNTIYF.

This clone turned up a few times. As DNA, the CDR3 is TGTGCCAGTAGTATCGTCCGTAACAATGAGCAGTTCTTC. Encoded protein: CASSIVRNNEQFF. V and J are TRBV19 and TRBJ2-1; D unclear. Trimming removed 3 bases at V and 5 bases at J, with 8 bases between. The CDR3 length is 13 residues. Germline values: CDR1 LNHDA, CDR2 SQIVND (reference sequence).

The J gene is TRBJ2-5, the V gene TRBV7-9; D possibly corresponds to TRBD1 (6 bases). V was clipped by 4 bases and J by 2 bases, with 11 bases between them. The V gene's germline CDR1 is SEHNR and CDR2 FQNEAQ (reference sequence). This CDR3 comprises 14 residues. CDR3 nucleotides: TGTGCCAGCAGCTATTGGACAGTTCAAGAGACCCAGTACTTC. Encoded protein: CASSYWTVQETQYF.

The genes are TRBV11-2 and TRBJ2-4; D is uncertain. The germline CDR1 and CDR2 sequences are SGHAT and FQNNGV. The CDR3 extends over 19 amino acids. Trimming cost V 4 bases and J 1 base, with 23 bases left between them. The CDR3 sequence: CASSSPRNDPKRAKNIQYF. CDR3 sequence (DNA): TGTGCCAGCAGCTCCCCCCGAAATGACCCCAAGAGGGCCAAAAACATTCAGTACTTC.

J is TRBJ1-6 and V is TRBV25-1; D perhaps matches TRBD1 (5 bases). There are 11 residues in the CDR3. Trimming removed 8 bases from V and 16 bases from J, with 15 bases in between. The germline V gene has CDR1 MGHDK and CDR2 SYGVNS. As DNA, the CDR3 is TGTGCCAGCGGGGACTCCCCCCGTCTCCACTTT. This sequence encodes CASGDSPRLHF.

V is TRBV9 and J is TRBJ2-5, with 12 bases fitting TRBD2. CDR1 and CDR2 from the germline V gene are SGDLS and YYNGEE. V lost 0 bases and J lost 2; bases outside the gene matches: 8. The CDR3 has 18 residues. CDR3 region: CASSVASLAGGGQETQYF. CDR3 bases: TGTGCCAGCAGCGTAGCTAGCCTAGCGGGAGGGGGTCAAGAGACCCAGTACTTC.

This clone has more than one count but fewer than ten. This chain connects TRBV29-1 to TRBJ1-4, with D possibly matching TRBD1 (5 bases). The CDR3 runs to 14 residues. Per germline, CDR1 SQVTM and CDR2 ANQGSEA. The germline V and J ends were trimmed by 5 bases and 0 bases, with 10 bases remaining between them. The CDR3 nucleotides are TGCAGCGTTTCAGAGACAGCAACTAATGAAAAACTGTTTTTT. It yields the protein CSVSETATNEKLFF.

This CDR3 reads CASSTSGVSSYNEQFF. In DNA form, the CDR3 reads TGTGCCAGCAGCACCTCGGGGGTAAGCTCCTACAATGAGCAGTTCTTC. The rearrangement uses TRBV6-4 and TRBJ2-1; tentative D call: TRBD2 (6 bases). There are 16 residues in the CDR3. In germline, CDR1 is MRHNA, CDR2 SNTAGT. The V end was cut by 6 bases, the J end by 0 bases, with 15 bases between.

The chain has TRBV5-6 and TRBJ1-5; possible D gene TRBD1, 6 bases. This CDR3 is built from 15 residues. Trimming took off 2 bases at V and 5 bases at J, with 14 bases between the two ends. The germline V gene encodes CDR1 SGHDT and CDR2 YYEEEE. The CDR3 DNA reads as TGTGCCAGCAGCTTACAGGGAGGGGAGTATCAGCCCCAGCATTTT. The encoded protein is CASSLQGGEYQPQHF.

V usage is TRBV5-8 and J usage is TRBJ2-1, with D unclear. Germline assignment: CDR1 SGHTS and CDR2 YDEGEE. The V end lost 6 bases, the J end lost 0 bases, and 10 bases lay between the germline ends. The length of the CDR3 is 14 residues. The CDR3 is CASTRPSSYNEQFF. The CDR3 nucleotides read TGTGCCAGCACCAGACCTAGCTCCTACAATGAGCAGTTCTTC.

The gene calls are TRBV10-3 and TRBJ2-2; D possibly corresponds to TRBD1 (5 bases). Per germline, CDR1 ENHRY and CDR2 SYGVKD. V dropped 4 bases and J dropped 5 bases, with 11 bases sitting between them. This CDR3 is built from 14 residues. CDR3 bases: TGTGCCATCAGTGTTAACAGGCGGACCGGGGAGCTGTTTTTT. Translation gives CAISVNRRTGELFF.

Comments on this clone: Mismatch with germline at one junction end may stem from a read error. CDR3 region: CASSLAGQGAYEQFF. The CDR3, as DNA: TGTGCTAGCAGCTTAGCGGGACAGGGGGCCTATGAGCAGTTCTTC. The genes are TRBV7-7 and TRBJ2-1; 12 nucleotides align to TRBD1. This CDR3 region has 15 residues. Germline values: CDR1 SSHAT, CDR2 FNYEAQ (reference sequence).

This clone occurred a few times. This rearrangement joins TRBV10-3 to TRBJ2-1; TRBD2 agrees at 7 bases. The CDR3 totals 15 residues. Germline V CDR1 and CDR2: ENHRY, SYGVKD. J gave up 6 bases and V 3 bases, and 8 bases lay outside the gene matches. CDR3 bases: TGTGCCATCAGTGACGGCGGGAGTGGGGGCAATGAGCAGTTCTTC. It encodes CAISDGGSGGNEQFF.

The V gene is TRBV9, the J gene TRBJ1-4, with 10 bases fitting TRBD1. V was clipped by 4 bases and J by 10 bases; unmatched bases: 7. Germline CDR1 reads SGDLS; CDR2 reads YYNGEE. CDR3 length: 14 amino acids. CDR3 region: CASSPRTGGGKLFF. The CDR3 DNA reads as TGTGCCAGCAGCCCCCGGACAGGGGGAGGAAAACTGTTTTTT.

This chain links TRBV11-2 with TRBJ2-1, with 10 bases fitting TRBD2. CDR1 is SGHAT and CDR2 is FQNNGV in the germline V gene. The CDR3 is made up of 17 amino acids. The V and J ends lost 1 base and 6 bases, in that order; junction bases with no gene match: 9. CDR3 in amino acids: CASSLAPAGGHRNEQFF. CDR3 DNA sequence: TGTGCCAGCAGCTTAGCGCCAGCGGGAGGGCATCGCAATGAGCAGTTCTTC.

The chain combines TRBV6-4 with TRBJ1-6, with 7 positions matching TRBD1. Trimming at V came to 6 bases and at J to 2 bases, leaving 7 bases not matched to a gene. CDR3 length: 16 residues. The germline gives CDR1 MRHNA, CDR2 SNTAGT. The CDR3 DNA sequence: TGTGCCAGCAGGTCCGAGGGGGCAGCCTATAATTCACCCCTCCACTTT. It yields the protein CASRSEGAAYNSPLHF.

The chain joins TRBV10-3 to TRBJ1-5, with D unclear. CDR1 is ENHRY, CDR2 SYGVKD, per germline. This CDR3 comprises 16 residues. V lost 4 bases, J lost 2 bases, and 15 bases lay in between. The CDR3 nucleotides read TGTGCCATCAGTGGGGAGGGCTCTGCGGGCAATCAGCCCCAGCATTTT. Protein product: CAISGEGSAGNQPQHF.

V usage is TRBV28 and J usage is TRBJ2-7, with TRBD1 identical over 9 bases. The germline gives CDR1 MDHEN, CDR2 SYDVKM. V lost 6 bases to trimming and J lost 2 bases; unmatched junction nucleotides: 8. The CDR3 runs to 15 residues. The CDR3 sequence is CASSDPGQGAYEQYF. The CDR3 region has the DNA TGTGCCAGCAGCGATCCGGGACAGGGAGCCTACGAGCAGTACTTC.

This clone was observed a single time. This sequence joins TRBV19 and TRBJ2-1; TRBD2 matches at 14 bases. The CDR3 spans 18 residues. The V and J ends lost 5 bases and 0 bases, in that order; junction bases with no gene match: 6. Germline values: CDR1 LNHDA, CDR2 SQIVND (reference sequence). The CDR3 bases are TGTGCCAGTAGTGGGACTAGCGGGAGTGGAGGCTCCTACAATGAGCAGTTCTTC. It yields the protein CASSGTSGSGGSYNEQFF.

This chain connects TRBV27 to TRBJ1-1; TRBD1 aligns across 7 bases. Germline V gives CDR1 MNHEY, CDR2 SMNVEV (reference sequence). V shed 8 bases, J shed 2 bases, and the junction held 11 bases outside the gene matches. The CDR3 consists of 15 residues. CDR3 bases: TGTGCCAGCGGATTGACAGGGACTCCCAACACTGAAGCTTTCTTT. This codes for CASGLTGTPNTEAFF.